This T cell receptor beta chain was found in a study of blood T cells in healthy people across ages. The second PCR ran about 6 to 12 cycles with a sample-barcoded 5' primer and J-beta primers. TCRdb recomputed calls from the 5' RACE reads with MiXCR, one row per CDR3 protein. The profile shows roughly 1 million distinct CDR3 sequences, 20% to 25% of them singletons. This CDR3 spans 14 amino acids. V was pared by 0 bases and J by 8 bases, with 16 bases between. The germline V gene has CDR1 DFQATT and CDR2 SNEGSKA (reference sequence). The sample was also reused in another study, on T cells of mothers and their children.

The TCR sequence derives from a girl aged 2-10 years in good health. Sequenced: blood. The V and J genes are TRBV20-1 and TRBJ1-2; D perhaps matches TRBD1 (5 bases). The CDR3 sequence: CSAREWGELEGYTF. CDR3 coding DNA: TGCAGTGCTAGAGAATGGGGGGAGTTAGAGGGCTACACCTTC.